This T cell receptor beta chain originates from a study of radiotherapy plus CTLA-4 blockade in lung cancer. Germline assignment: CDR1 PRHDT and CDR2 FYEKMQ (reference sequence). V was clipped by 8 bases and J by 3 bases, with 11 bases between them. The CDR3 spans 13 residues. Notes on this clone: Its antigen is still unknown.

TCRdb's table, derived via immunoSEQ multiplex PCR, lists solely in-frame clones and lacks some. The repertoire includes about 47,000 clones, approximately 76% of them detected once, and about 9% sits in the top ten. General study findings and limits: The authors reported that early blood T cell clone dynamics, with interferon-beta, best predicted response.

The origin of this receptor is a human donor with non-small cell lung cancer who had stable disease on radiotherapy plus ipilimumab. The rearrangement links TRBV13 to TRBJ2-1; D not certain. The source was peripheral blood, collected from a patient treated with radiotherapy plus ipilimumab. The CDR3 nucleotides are TGTGCCAGCCAGTGGCAGAACTACAATGAGCAGTTCTTC. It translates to CASQWQNYNEQFF.